This T cell receptor (beta chain) was sequenced in a study of CD8+ T cells in alopecia areata. Overall study context: Patients in the treated group were given tofacitinib by mouth, 5 to 10 mg twice a day.

RNA was isolated and reverse transcribed to cDNA, the sequencing template. Generated by immunoSEQ multiplex PCR, the TCRdb table keeps only in-frame clones and is missing some. The sample gives 110,000 or so clones, around two fifths of which show up once; over 3% is in the top ten. For this clone: Its antigen remains unidentified.

Starting from PBMCs, sorting isolated CD4+ and CD8+ T cells. Germline V gene lookup returns CDR1 GTSNPN and CDR2 SVGIG (reference sequence). V dropped 6 bases and J dropped 4; count of bases not matched to a gene: 8. The CDR3 extends over 16 amino acids. Study-wide findings and caveats: Especially in alopecia totalis/universalis, lesional scalp showed greater clonality than normal scalp did. Although TCR sharing was seen in mice, sharing across patients was less clear, possibly for HLA-related reasons.

The rearrangement links TRBV30 to TRBJ2-1; 14 bases line up with TRBD2. The sequence was obtained from a human donor with alopecia areata. Material for sequencing was CD4+ T cells sorted from blood. CDR3 DNA sequence: TGTGCCTGCCGGACTAGCGGGAGGCCCAGATACAATGAGCAGTTCTTC. Translated, it gives CACRTSGRPRYNEQFF. Based on the CDR3 plus reference TRBV30 and TRBJ2-1, the full variable domain is SQTIHQWPATLVQPVGSPLSLECTVEGTSNPNLYWYRQAAGRGLQLLFYSVGIGQISSEVPQNLSASRPQDRQFILSSKKLLLSDSGFYLCACRTSGRPRYNEQFFGPGTRLTVL.